Below, 15 T cell receptor beta chains from the same sample are listed, as sequenced in a study of blood T cell repertoires in COVID-19. The data were produced by immunoSEQ multiplex PCR, yet TCRdb's version contains in-frame clones alone and is incomplete. The repertoire has approximately 280,000 clones, roughly nine tenths of them found once; the top ten carry about 5.7%. The specimen sequenced was PBMCs or T cells enriched from blood (not recorded which). The receptors come from a woman in her 40s who had recovered from COVID-19.

V is TRBV7-6 and J is TRBJ2-1; 7 bases align to TRBD1. The CDR3 extends over 11 amino acids. From germline, CDR1 is SGHVS and CDR2 FNYEAQ. The ends lost 5 bases at V and 9 bases at J; junction bases unmatched: 1. CDR3 protein: CASSNRGEQFF. The CDR3, as DNA: TGTGCCAGCAGCAACAGGGGTGAGCAGTTCTTC.

This clone was detected once. The chain carries TRBV6-5 and TRBJ2-7, with no clear D. Deletions cut 5 bases from V and 1 base from J, with 15 bases between. Germline assignment: CDR1 MNHEY and CDR2 SVGAGI. The CDR3 has 15 amino acids. The CDR3 sequence: CASSHILQVSYEQYF. CDR3 DNA: TGTGCCAGCAGTCACATCTTGCAGGTTTCCTACGAGCAGTACTTC.

The rearrangement links TRBV10-3 to TRBJ1-2; 8 bases agree with TRBD1. V gave up 5 bases and J gave up 4 bases; unmatched junction bases: 9. The CDR3 consists of 15 residues. Per germline, CDR1 ENHRY and CDR2 SYGVKD. Here the CDR3 DNA reads TGTGCCATCAGTTCAGGACAGGGCGCCTTCTATGGCTACACCTTC. This sequence encodes CAISSGQGAFYGYTF.

This chain joins TRBV2 and TRBJ1-2; 7 bases line up with TRBD1. V was pared by 7 bases and J by 4 bases, with 3 bases of the junction left unmatched. From germline, CDR1 is SNHLY and CDR2 FYNNEI. The CDR3 consists of 12 residues. The CDR3 DNA sequence: TGTGCCAGCAAAAGGGACAGCTATGGCTACACCTTC. The encoded protein is CASKRDSYGYTF.

The chain uses TRBV4-3 and TRBJ2-3, with 9 bases identical to TRBD2. J was trimmed by 1 base and V by 1 base; bases with no gene match: 3. This CDR3 contains 16 residues. Germline CDR1 is LGHNA and CDR2 is YSLEER. CDR3 nucleotides: TGCGCCAGCAGCCAAGTCGTAGCGGGGGGCACAGATACGCAGTATTTT. This gives the protein CASSQVVAGGTDTQYF.

J is TRBJ2-7 and V is TRBV7-3, with D possibly being TRBD2 (6 bases). The CDR3 contains 15 residues. V shed 0 bases and J shed 2 bases, with 11 bases lying between them. Germline lookup yields CDR1 SGHTA and CDR2 FQGTGA. The CDR3 DNA follows: TGTGCCAGCAGCTTAACGCCATCGGGGGCCTACGAGCAGTACTTC. Its protein product is CASSLTPSGAYEQYF.

The chain links TRBV5-5 to TRBJ1-4; D gene unclear. V gave up 0 bases and J gave up 8 bases, with 11 bases separating them. The CDR3 loop spans 14 amino acids. Germline V CDR1 and CDR2: SGHKS, YYEKEE (reference sequence). CDR3 loop: CASSLVEVVEKLFF. The DNA for the CDR3 is TGTGCCAGCAGCTTGGTCGAGGTGGTCGAAAAACTGTTTTTT.

This clone has only one observation. CDR3 in amino acids: CASSLEAPGELFF. The CDR3 DNA is TGTGCCAGCAGCTTAGAAGCTCCCGGGGAGCTGTTTTTT. The chain joins TRBV7-9 to TRBJ2-2; D is unclear. V was pared by 1 base and J by 6 bases, with 6 bases between. Germline loops: CDR1 SEHNR, CDR2 FQNEAQ (reference sequence). CDR3 length: 13 residues. The variable domain in full, with the rest retrieved from reference TRBV7-9 and TRBJ2-2, is DTGVSQNPRHKITKRGQNVTFRCDPISEHNRLYWYRQTLGQGPEFLTYFQNEAQLEKSRLLSDRFSAERPKGSFSTLEIQRTEQGDSAMYLCASSLEAPGELFFGEGSRLTVL.

The V call is TRBV5-1, the J call TRBJ2-1; TRBD2 aligns across 11 bases. Trimming at V came to 4 bases and at J to 5 bases, leaving 5 bases not matched to a gene. Germline V gene data show CDR1 as SGHRS and CDR2 as YFSETQ. The CDR3 runs 15 residues. The DNA for the CDR3 is TGCGCCAGCAGCATCACTAGCGGGAGTAACAATGAGCAGTTCTTC. Amino acids: CASSITSGSNNEQFF.

The genes are TRBV28 and TRBJ1-4; no reliable D call. Per the germline V gene, CDR1 is MDHEN and CDR2 is SYDVKM. The CDR3 has 11 amino acids. Deletions cut 6 bases from V and 5 bases from J, with 4 bases between. CDR3 in amino acids: CASRSNEKLFF. In DNA form, the CDR3 reads TGTGCCAGCAGGTCAAATGAAAAACTGTTTTTT. Based on the CDR3 plus reference TRBV28 and TRBJ1-4, the full variable domain is DVKVTQSSRYLVKRTGEKVFLECVQDMDHENMFWYRQDPGLGLRLIYFSYDVKMKEKGDIPEGYSVSREKKERFSLILESASTNQTSMYLCASRSNEKLFFGSGTQLSVL.

This clone was recorded a few times. The V call is TRBV28, the J call TRBJ2-1; 7 bases map to TRBD2. Trimming removed 7 bases from V and 7 bases from J; junction bases left unmatched: 13. CDR1 MDHEN and CDR2 SYDVKM come from the germline V gene. The CDR3 is 15 residues long. The CDR3 nucleotides are TGTGCCAGCATCCCAGCGGGCGGGAGATGGAATGAGCAGTTCTTC. Amino acids: CASIPAGGRWNEQFF.

The chain recombines TRBV6-2 or TRBV6-3 with TRBJ2-1; 7 bases are a match to TRBD2. Per germline, CDR1 MNHEY and CDR2 SVGEGT. The trim removed 5 bases at V and 3 bases at J, leaving 4 bases unmatched. This CDR3 contains 14 residues. This CDR3 is CASSLSGFYNEQFF. The CDR3 DNA is TGTGCCAGCAGTCTTAGCGGGTTCTACAATGAGCAGTTCTTC.

This clone was recorded once. V is TRBV28 and J is TRBJ2-3; D not resolved. Germline V CDR1 and CDR2: MDHEN, SYDVKM. Trimming removed 6 bases from V and 5 bases from J, with 9 bases in between. The CDR3 loop spans 12 amino acids. This CDR3 is CASRSSLDTQYF. CDR3 nucleotide sequence: TGTGCCAGCAGGTCATCACTAGATACGCAGTATTTT.

The chain recombines TRBV28 with TRBJ2-2, with 8 bases identical to TRBD2. V gave up 4 bases and J gave up 0 bases; unmatched junction bases: 4. In germline, CDR1 is MDHEN, CDR2 SYDVKM. The CDR3 spans 16 residues. This CDR3 reads CASSSTSAANTGELFF. The DNA of the CDR3 is TGTGCCAGCAGTTCGACTAGCGCAGCGAACACCGGGGAGCTGTTTTTT. The variable domain in full, with the rest retrieved from reference TRBV28 and TRBJ2-2, is DVKVTQSSRYLVKRTGEKVFLECVQDMDHENMFWYRQDPGLGLRLIYFSYDVKMKEKGDIPEGYSVSREKKERFSLILESASTNQTSMYLCASSSTSAANTGELFFGEGSRLTVL.

A single count supports this clone. The V call is TRBV5-4, the J call TRBJ2-7; 11 bases are shared with TRBD2. Germline V lookup: CDR1 SGHNT, CDR2 YYREEE (reference sequence). V lost 2 bases and J lost 2; bases outside the gene matches: 3. The CDR3 is 15 amino acids. The CDR3 spells CASSFLTSGTYEQYF. The CDR3 nucleotides are TGTGCCAGCAGCTTTTTGACTAGCGGGACCTACGAGCAGTACTTC. The variable domain in full, completed from reference TRBV5-4 and TRBJ2-7, reads ETGVTQSPTHLIKTRGQQVTLRCSSQSGHNTVSWYQQALGQGPQFIFQYYREEENGRGNFPPRFSGLQFPNYSSELNVNALELDDSALYLCASSFLTSGTYEQYFGPGTRLTVT.